Presented here are 9 T cell receptor beta chains from one specimen sequenced in a study of T cell responses to AZD1222 COVID-19 vaccine. Only in-frame clones appear in the TCRdb table, and some are missing; sequencing was by immunoSEQ multiplex PCR. The sample yields roughly 150,000 clones, approximately 91% seen once. Sequenced material: peripheral blood, taken 28 days after the second AZD1222 dose. These receptors came from an adult who received the AZD1222 COVID-19 vaccine.

The J gene is TRBJ2-5, the V gene TRBV3-1 (or the pseudogene TRBV3-2), with TRBD1 matching over 10 bases. The CDR3 sequence is 15 residues long. V shed 4 bases and J 5 bases; nucleotides not matched to a gene: 7. The germline gives CDR1 LGHDT, CDR2 YNNKEL (reference sequence). The CDR3 region has the DNA TGTGCCAGCAGCCCCGGGACAGGGGATCCGGAGACCCAGTACTTC. Protein sequence: CASSPGTGDPETQYF.

The V gene is TRBV28, the J gene TRBJ1-4; D might be TRBD1 (6 bases). V lost 5 bases and J lost 5, with 18 bases in between. From germline, CDR1 is MDHEN and CDR2 SYDVKM. The CDR3 extends over 16 amino acids. CDR3 residues: CASSIQTGWGNEKLFF. CDR3 in DNA: TGTGCCAGCAGTATCCAGACAGGATGGGGAAATGAAAAACTGTTTTTT.

The rearrangement uses TRBV19 and TRBJ1-2; 7 bases align to TRBD1. The CDR3 extends over 14 amino acids. The V segment lost 4 bases and the J segment 4 bases; nucleotides outside the gene matches: 6. Germline values: CDR1 LNHDA, CDR2 SQIVND (reference sequence). This chain's CDR3 is CASSTPDRLYGYTF. The CDR3 DNA sequence: TGTGCCAGTAGTACCCCGGACAGGCTCTATGGCTACACCTTC.

The chain links TRBV19 to TRBJ1-2; D is unresolved. The CDR3 loop spans 12 amino acids. Germline V lookup: CDR1 LNHDA, CDR2 SQIVND (reference sequence). Trimming took 3 bases from V and 8 from J, leaving 10 bases between them. CDR3 sequence (DNA): TGTGCCAGTAGTATGCCGGGGTACGGCTACACCTTC. Translated, it gives CASSMPGYGYTF. Variable domain in full (rest from reference TRBV19 and TRBJ1-2): DGGITQSPKYLFRKEGQNVTLSCEQNLNHDAMYWYRQDPGQGLRLIYYSQIVNDFQKGDIAEGYSVSREKKESFPLTVTSAQKNPTAFYLCASSMPGYGYTFGSGTRLTVV.

This chain links TRBV18 with TRBJ2-5; no definite D call. V dropped 1 base and J dropped 4 bases, with 16 bases sitting between them. The CDR3 loop spans 16 amino acids. Germline lookup yields CDR1 KGHSH and CDR2 LQKENI. CDR3 nucleotides: TGTGCCAGCTCACCACTTATCGACCTGAGGACAGAGACCCAGTACTTC. Its protein is CASSPLIDLRTETQYF.

The gene calls are TRBV5-1 and TRBJ2-1; the match to TRBD2 covers 13 bases. The germline V gene encodes CDR1 SGHRS and CDR2 YFSETQ. This CDR3 contains 17 residues. After removal of 4 bases from V and 2 bases from J, the junction contained 6 bases not matched to a gene. CDR3 amino acids: CASSPTTSGGAYNEQFF. The CDR3 nucleotides are TGCGCCAGCAGCCCGACTACTAGCGGGGGGGCCTACAATGAGCAGTTCTTC.

The chain is built from TRBV2 and TRBJ1-5; TRBD1 agrees at 8 bases. CDR1 and CDR2 from the germline V gene are SNHLY and FYNNEI. The CDR3 is made up of 15 amino acids. The J segment lost 7 bases and the V segment lost 1 base, leaving 6 bases of the junction unmatched. CDR3 protein: CASSEGGDRGQPQHF. The CDR3 DNA sequence: TGTGCCAGCAGTGAAGGGGGCGACAGGGGCCAGCCCCAGCATTTT.

The J gene is TRBJ1-4, the V gene TRBV28, with D tentatively TRBD1 (6 bases). Germline V gene lookup returns CDR1 MDHEN and CDR2 SYDVKM. CDR3 length: 15 amino acids. Trimming took 6 bases from V and 8 from J, leaving 19 bases between them. The CDR3 DNA sequence: TGTGCCAGCAGGGCTACAGGGCCCGGGGGGGAAAAACTGTTTTTT. This codes for CASRATGPGGEKLFF.

The table lists this clone with a few counts. The chain joins TRBV27 to TRBJ1-2; a possible D gene is TRBD1 (5 bases). Germline lookup yields CDR1 MNHEY and CDR2 SMNVEV (reference sequence). Between the trimmed V and J ends, which lost 4 bases and 0 bases, there was a span of 12 bases. CDR3 length: 15 amino acids. The CDR3 DNA is TGTGCCAGCAGTTATAAAAGAGGGGCTAACTATGGCTACACCTTC. This encodes CASSYKRGANYGYTF.